Shown below are 2 T cell receptor beta chains from a single sample sequenced in a study of vaccination and CD4 T cells after COVID-19. Using its own MiXCR run on the PCR reads, TCRdb lists one record per CDR3 protein. Seen here are just over 20,000 distinct CDR3 sequences, roughly 61% observed once, and the top ten hold around 1.2%. The sample consisted of CD4+ T cells from blood, taken before SARS-CoV-2 vaccination. The source of these receptors is a human donor who had recovered from COVID-19.

This clonotype was counted only a few times. The J gene is TRBJ2-5, the V gene TRBV6-1; 10 positions agree with TRBD1. V was clipped by 5 bases and J by 7 bases; unmatched bases: 4. Germline V gene lookup returns CDR1 MNHNS and CDR2 SASEGT. The CDR3 length is 13 residues. The CDR3: CASSPTGGTTQYF. For the CDR3, the DNA is TGTGCCAGCAGTCCGACAGGGGGCACGACCCAGTACTTC.

The V and J genes are TRBV6-2 or TRBV6-3 and TRBJ1-2; D perhaps matches TRBD1 (6 bases). The CDR3 covers 13 residues. Between the trimmed V and J ends, which lost 4 bases and 2 bases, there was a span of 8 bases. In germline, CDR1 is MNHEY, CDR2 SVGEGT. The CDR3 nucleotides are TGTGCCAGCAGTTGGGACAAGAACTATGGCTACACCTTC. Translation gives CASSWDKNYGYTF.